Detailed here is one TCR beta chain. The entry originates in a study of T cell repertoires in aging, cancer and after chemotherapy. CDR3 size: 15 residues. Germline values: CDR1 MNHNS, CDR2 SASEGT. V lost 2 bases to trimming and J lost 1 base, with 12 bases between them. TCR beta rearrangements were amplified from peripheral blood genomic DNA. TRB rearrangements spanning V, D and J were amplified using mixed TRB-A/B primers. TCRdb re-called the multiplex PCR reads through MiXCR, storing one row per CDR3 protein. The sample carries 15,000 to 20,000 distinct CDR3 sequences, approximately 40% recorded once.

Sequencing was done on a sample of blood. V gene TRBV6-1 combines with J gene TRBJ2-7; D call uncertain. This TCR came from a human donor with a solid tumor. The CDR3: CASSEWGSGSYEQYF. The CDR3 DNA reads TGTGCCAGCAGTGAATGGGGATCTGGGTCCTACGAGCAGTACTTC.